Listed here are 23 T cell receptor beta chains from one sample, sequenced in a study of cytomegalovirus exposure and HLA in healthy donors. Data came from immunoSEQ multiplex PCR; TCRdb stores just in-frame clones and leaves some out. This sample carries approximately 70,000 clones, around 94% of them seen once, and the ten largest clones take 0.5% to 0.75%. The sample consisted of PBMCs. The receptors stem from a young woman in good health and CMV-seronegative.

This sequence joins TRBV2 and TRBJ1-2; tentatively, D is TRBD1 (5 bases). The germline V and J ends were trimmed by 8 bases and 6 bases, with 19 bases remaining between them. CDR1 and CDR2 from the germline V gene are SNHLY and FYNNEI. This CDR3 has 14 amino acids. This CDR3 reads CASHRQLLKDGYTF. DNA for the CDR3: TGTGCCAGCCACCGACAGCTCCTTAAGGATGGCTACACCTTC.

The genes are TRBV25-1 and TRBJ2-1, with 7 nucleotides matching TRBD2. Losses at the gene ends were 3 bases for V and 5 bases for J; bases not matched to a gene: 10. The CDR3 sequence is 16 residues long. Germline V gives CDR1 MGHDK, CDR2 SYGVNS. In DNA, the CDR3 is TGTGCCAGCAGTGACCCTTGGGCGGGGGAGAACAATGAGCAGTTCTTC. Its protein product is CASSDPWAGENNEQFF.

The V gene is TRBV4-1, the J gene TRBJ2-2, with a tentative D call TRBD2 (6 bases). Germline CDR1 reads MGHRA; CDR2 reads YSYEKL. V lost 4 bases and J 4 bases, leaving 10 bases between the germline ends. This CDR3 contains 14 residues. Here the CDR3 reads CASSPRGGTGELFF. The CDR3, as DNA: TGCGCCAGCAGCCCCCGGGGAGGCACCGGGGAGCTGTTTTTT.

The V gene is TRBV4-1, the J gene TRBJ1-2; 8 nucleotides line up with TRBD1. Germline trimming cut 1 base from V and 3 bases from J; bases unmatched to any gene: 10. CDR3 length equals 17 residues. In germline, CDR1 is MGHRA, CDR2 YSYEKL. DNA for the CDR3: TGCGCCAGCAGCCAAGGATCGGACAGGGCCACTCACTATGGCTACACCTTC. Its protein is CASSQGSDRATHYGYTF.

The chain links TRBV7-2 to TRBJ1-2; D is ambiguous. The CDR3 runs to 13 residues. Germline V gives CDR1 SGHTA, CDR2 FQGNSA. Trimming took off 1 base at V and 7 bases at J, with 10 bases between the two ends. The CDR3, as DNA: TGTGCCAGCAGCTTAGTAGCTCGGGGTGGCTACACCTTC. Translated, it gives CASSLVARGGYTF.

Only one count was recorded for this clone. The V and J genes are TRBV6-1 and TRBJ2-2, with a weak D call TRBD2 (7 bases). This CDR3 is built from 18 residues. CDR1 MNHNS and CDR2 SASEGT come from the germline V gene. V shed 0 bases and J shed 5 bases, with 19 bases lying between them. The CDR3: CASSEALGGGRMTGELFF. The DNA for the CDR3 is TGTGCCAGCAGTGAAGCGCTGGGGGGGGGCCGGATGACCGGGGAGCTGTTTTTT.

V usage is TRBV5-4 and J usage is TRBJ2-3; 11 nucleotides match TRBD1. Germline lookup yields CDR1 SGHNT and CDR2 YYREEE (reference sequence). The CDR3 sequence is 15 residues long. With V trimmed by 7 bases and J by 2 bases, 6 bases remained unmatched. CDR3 loop: CASGRDRGFTDTQYF. In nucleotides, the CDR3 is TGTGCCAGCGGGAGGGACAGGGGGTTCACAGATACGCAGTATTTT.

The chain carries TRBV30 and TRBJ1-4; 7 bases match TRBD1. Looked up from germline, CDR1 is GTSNPN and CDR2 is SVGIG (reference sequence). J lost 8 bases, V lost 4 bases, and 7 bases had no gene match. The CDR3 is made up of 13 amino acids. CDR3 nucleotide sequence: TGTGCCTGGACGACAGGGTTCGGGGAAAAACTGTTTTTT. This encodes CAWTTGFGEKLFF.

This rearrangement joins TRBV7-2 to TRBJ2-2, with D tentatively TRBD1 (6 bases). The V gene lost 5 bases and the J gene lost 9 bases, with 19 bases spanning the gap. CDR3 size: 15 residues. In germline, CDR1 is SGHTA, CDR2 FQGNSA. CDR3: CASSIDLIRDRELFF. For the CDR3, the DNA is TGTGCCAGCAGCATCGACCTTATCCGGGACAGGGAGCTGTTTTTT.

This clone was detected once. The J gene is TRBJ2-2, the V gene TRBV7-8; TRBD1 agrees at 8 bases. Germline V gives CDR1 SGHVS, CDR2 FQNEAQ. The CDR3 consists of 16 residues. Germline trimming cut 5 bases from V and 5 bases from J; bases unmatched to any gene: 10. For the CDR3, the DNA is TGTGCCAGCAGCCCTACTAGGACAGGGCCGACCGGGGAGCTGTTTTTT. The encoded protein is CASSPTRTGPTGELFF.

The rearrangement uses TRBV6-1 and TRBJ1-2, with D perhaps matching TRBD1 (6 bases). This CDR3 comprises 15 residues. CDR1 and CDR2 from the germline V gene are MNHNS and SASEGT. V dropped 1 base and J dropped 4 bases, with 13 bases sitting between them. CDR3 bases: TGTGCCAGCAGTGAAGGAGCTACAGGGAGCTATGGCTACACCTTC. This codes for CASSEGATGSYGYTF.

In its sample, this clone was seen once. The rearrangement uses TRBV2 and TRBJ2-2; TRBD2 might be the D (5 bases). Per the germline V gene, CDR1 is SNHLY and CDR2 is FYNNEI. Trimming removed 7 bases at V and 4 bases at J, with 16 bases between. CDR3 length: 15 residues. CDR3 sequence reads: CASTAYGGTTGELFF. CDR3 DNA sequence: TGTGCCAGCACCGCTTACGGAGGTACCACCGGGGAGCTGTTTTTT.

The chain employs TRBV14 and TRBJ1-2; tentatively, D is TRBD1 (6 bases). There are 17 residues in the CDR3. V was clipped by 1 base and J by 3 bases, with 18 bases between them. Looked up from germline, CDR1 is SGHDN and CDR2 is FVKESK. The CDR3 here is CASSQATGRYGDYGYTF. In nucleotides, the CDR3 is TGTGCCAGCAGCCAAGCCACAGGGCGTTACGGTGACTATGGCTACACCTTC.

The chain is built from TRBV7-3 and TRBJ1-3, with D possibly matching TRBD1 (5 bases). This CDR3 spans 15 amino acids. Germline values: CDR1 SGHTA, CDR2 FQGTGA. V shed 3 bases and J shed 0 bases, with 9 bases lying between them. CDR3 sequence: CASSLGGASGNTIYF. The CDR3 nucleotides read TGTGCCAGCAGCTTGGGAGGGGCCTCTGGAAACACCATATATTTT.

The chain has TRBV28 and TRBJ1-1, with a tentative D call TRBD1 (6 bases). Germline CDR1 MDHEN, CDR2 SYDVKM. Trimming removed 3 bases from V and 1 base from J, with 12 bases in between. This CDR3 has 15 residues. The CDR3 region has the DNA TGTGCCAGCAGTTTCCGGGGGGCCCCGAACACTGAAGCTTTCTTT. Its protein product is CASSFRGAPNTEAFF.

The chain is built from TRBV25-1 and TRBJ1-1; D ambiguous. The CDR3 has 11 residues. Germline CDR1 MGHDK, CDR2 SYGVNS. V shed 6 bases and J shed 4 bases, with 6 bases lying between them. The CDR3 sequence is CASSLGTEAFF. CDR3 DNA sequence: TGTGCCAGCAGCCTCGGCACTGAAGCTTTCTTT. Complete variable domain (other parts from reference TRBV25-1 and TRBJ1-1): EADIYQTPRYLVIGTGKKITLECSQTMGHDKMYWYQQDPGMELHLIHYSYGVNSTEKGDLSSESTVSRIRTEHFPLTLESARPSHTSQYLCASSLGTEAFFGQGTRLTVV.

The chain recombines TRBV5-1 with TRBJ1-2, with a tentative D call TRBD1 (6 bases). The germline V gene has CDR1 SGHRS and CDR2 YFSETQ. Deletions cut 1 base from V and 2 bases from J, with 9 bases between. The CDR3 has 14 amino acids. As DNA, the CDR3 is TGCGCCAGCAGCTTGACAGGGTTGAACTATGGCTACACCTTC. This translates into CASSLTGLNYGYTF.

The chain employs TRBV5-1 and TRBJ2-3; TRBD2 matches at 14 bases. CDR1 SGHRS and CDR2 YFSETQ come from the germline V gene. V lost 2 bases and J lost 1; bases outside the gene matches: 9. The CDR3 is made up of 19 amino acids. The CDR3 region is CASSFLKTSGGGGTDTQYF. CDR3 nucleotide sequence: TGCGCCAGCAGCTTTCTTAAGACTAGCGGGGGGGGAGGCACAGATACGCAGTATTTT.

This chain connects TRBV7-3 to TRBJ2-5; TRBD2 matches at 11 bases. J gave up 2 bases and V 4 bases, and 6 bases lay outside the gene matches. Germline V gene data show CDR1 as SGHTA and CDR2 as FQGTGA. This CDR3 contains 16 residues. The CDR3 sequence: CASSSHSGGGQETQYF. In nucleotides, the CDR3 is TGTGCCAGCAGCTCACATAGCGGGGGGGGACAAGAGACCCAGTACTTC.

With respect to this clone: A read error may account for a junction end that differs from germline. The chain couples TRBV20-1 to TRBJ2-1, with D possibly being TRBD2 (6 bases). Germline V lookup: CDR1 DFQATT, CDR2 SNEGSKA (reference sequence). This CDR3 is built from 11 residues. The DNA of the CDR3 is TGCAGTGCTAGAGATCGGGGGTGGTGGATCTTC. It yields the protein CSARDRGWWIF.

J is TRBJ2-3 and V is TRBV18; a possible D gene is TRBD1 (5 bases). The CDR3 is 17 residues long. V was pared by 2 bases and J by 2 bases, with 17 bases between. Germline CDR1 reads KGHSH; CDR2 reads LQKENI. The CDR3 bases are TGTGCCAGCTCACCAATCCTCGACAGTTTAAACACAGATACGCAGTATTTT. It encodes CASSPILDSLNTDTQYF.

This chain links TRBV4-1 with TRBJ1-1, with D tentatively TRBD1 (5 bases). This CDR3 has 14 amino acids. Trimming pared 5 bases from V and 2 bases from J, leaving 12 bases between. CDR1 and CDR2 from the germline V gene are MGHRA and YSYEKL. The CDR3 sequence: CASSSGGVNTEAFF. Written as DNA, the CDR3 is TGCGCCAGCAGCTCGGGGGGGGTTAACACTGAAGCTTTCTTT.

This chain connects TRBV9 to TRBJ2-7; TRBD1 agrees at 12 bases. The CDR3 has 16 amino acids. The ends lost 4 bases at V and 2 bases at J; junction bases unmatched: 7. Germline V gives CDR1 SGDLS, CDR2 YYNGEE. This CDR3 is CASSPSGTGGAYEQYF. The CDR3 DNA reads TGTGCCAGCAGCCCTAGTGGGACAGGGGGCGCCTACGAGCAGTACTTC. The full variable domain, its missing parts supplied by reference TRBV9 and TRBJ2-7, is DSGVTQTPKHLITATGQRVTLRCSPRSGDLSVYWYQQSLDQGLQFLIQYYNGEERAKGNILERFSAQQFPDLHSELNLSSLELGDSALYFCASSPSGTGGAYEQYFGPGTRLTVT.